This T cell receptor beta chain was identified during a study of blood T cell repertoires in COVID-19. Study information: The study drew acute and convalescent COVID-19 samples from the United States, Italy and Spain.

This clone has just one count. Original methodology: How many nucleated cells were present was estimated from reference gene primer amplification. Sequencing was performed with immunoSEQ multiplex PCR; in TCRdb, only in-frame clones are kept and a portion is missing. V and J calls and clone size are as listed in that table; D and trimming were resolved from the DNA. The sample contains approximately 140,000 clones, 75% to 90% of which appear only once. V lost 2 bases and J lost 8, with 9 bases in between. This CDR3 contains 13 residues. Per germline, CDR1 KGHSH and CDR2 LQKENI. The source of this sequence is a woman aged 60-75 years with active or convalescent COVID-19. The chain carries TRBV18 and TRBJ1-4; tentatively, D is TRBD1 (6 bases). Sample: peripheral blood. CDR3 residues: CASSPGGWEKLFF. DNA for the CDR3: TGTGCCAGCTCACCAGGGGGCTGGGAAAAACTGTTTTTT.